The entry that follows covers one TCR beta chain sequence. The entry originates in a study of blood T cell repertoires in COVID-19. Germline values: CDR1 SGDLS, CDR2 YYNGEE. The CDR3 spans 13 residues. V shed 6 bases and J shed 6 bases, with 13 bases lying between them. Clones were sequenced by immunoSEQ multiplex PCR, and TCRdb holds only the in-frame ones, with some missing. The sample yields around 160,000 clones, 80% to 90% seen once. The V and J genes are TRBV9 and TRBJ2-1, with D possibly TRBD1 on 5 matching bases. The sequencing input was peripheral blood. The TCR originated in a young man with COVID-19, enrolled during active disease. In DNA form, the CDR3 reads TGTGCCAGCACCAGTGGGGCGTCCAATGAGCAGTTCTTC. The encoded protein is CASTSGASNEQFF.